This TCR beta chain emerged from a study of cytomegalovirus exposure and HLA in healthy donors. Across the whole study: The approximately 670 first-cohort repertoires and the 95 to 150 validation repertoires shared the same platform, a later analysis reported.

As regards this clone: Its antigen is not known.

Findings and limits, study-wide: In the 100 to 150 validation repertoires, more than 85% of cluster scores exceeded 0, per a later analysis. In vitro checks showed that a few CMV-associated chains really do target CMV antigens.

TCRdb's copy holds only in-frame clones and misses some; the assay was immunoSEQ multiplex PCR. The table includes approximately 270,000 clones, roughly nine tenths detected once. The CDR3 spans 15 residues. Germline V gene sequence: CDR1 SGHNT, CDR2 YYREEE (reference sequence). V was pared by 0 bases and J by 0 bases, with 10 bases between. The receptor was derived from a man aged 18 to 35 in good health and CMV-seropositive. The gene calls are TRBV5-4 and TRBJ2-7; either TRBD1 or TRBD2 may fit D (5 bases each). The sequenced sample was PBMCs. The CDR3 sequence is CASSLALGPSYEQYF. The CDR3, as DNA: TGTGCCAGCAGCTTGGCCCTGGGACCCTCCTACGAGCAGTACTTC.